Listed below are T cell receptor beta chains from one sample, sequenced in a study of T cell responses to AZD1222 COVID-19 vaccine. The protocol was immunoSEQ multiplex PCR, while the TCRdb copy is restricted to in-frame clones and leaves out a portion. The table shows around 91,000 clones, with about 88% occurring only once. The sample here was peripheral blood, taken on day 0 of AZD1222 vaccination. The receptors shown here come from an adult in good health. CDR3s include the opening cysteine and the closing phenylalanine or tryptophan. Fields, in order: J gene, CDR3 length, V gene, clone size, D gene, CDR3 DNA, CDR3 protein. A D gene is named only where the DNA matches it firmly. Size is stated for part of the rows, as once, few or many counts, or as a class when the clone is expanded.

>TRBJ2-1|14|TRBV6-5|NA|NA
TGTGCCAGCAGTTACCCCACAGAAACCCATGAGCAGTTCTTC
CASSYPTETHEQFF
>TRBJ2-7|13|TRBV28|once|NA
TGTGCCAGCACCCCGGGACATTTTTACGAGCAGTACTTC
CASTPGHFYEQYF
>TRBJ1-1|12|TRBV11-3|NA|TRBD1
TGTGCCAGCAGCCTCGGACAGGGGGTAGCTTTCTTT
CASSLGQGVAFF
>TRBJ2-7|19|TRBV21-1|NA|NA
TGTGCCAGCAGCAAAGGAATCTCCGGGACAGGGGTGAGCTCCTACGAGCAGTACTTC
CASSKGISGTGVSSYEQYF
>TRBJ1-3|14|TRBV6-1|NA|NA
TGTGCCAGCAGTGAACCGGGTTCTGGAAACACCATATATTTT
CASSEPGSGNTIYF
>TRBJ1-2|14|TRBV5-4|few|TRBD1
TGTGCCAGCAGCGTGGACAGGGGAGTTGCGGGCTACACCTTC
CASSVDRGVAGYTF
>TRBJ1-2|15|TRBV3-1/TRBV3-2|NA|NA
TGTGCCAGCAGCCAGACTACTGATGACCCCTATGGCTACACCTTC
CASSQTTDDPYGYTF
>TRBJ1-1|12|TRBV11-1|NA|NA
TGTGCCAGCAGCCCAGGGCCCACTGAAGCTTTCTTT
CASSPGPTEAFF
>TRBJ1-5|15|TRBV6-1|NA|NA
TGTGCCAGCAGTGAAGCAGGGCAGGGGAAGCAGCCCCAGCATTTT
CASSEAGQGKQPQHF
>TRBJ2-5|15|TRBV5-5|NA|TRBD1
TGTGCCAGCAGCTTGGGGCAGGGGGCTGGAGAGACCCAGTACTTC
CASSLGQGAGETQYF
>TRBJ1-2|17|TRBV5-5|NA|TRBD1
TGTGCCAGCAGCGTAGACAGGGGGCGCGTTACTAACTATGGCTACACCTTC
CASSVDRGRVTNYGYTF
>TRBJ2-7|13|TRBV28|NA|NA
TGTGCCAGCATCACCGGGCAGGGGATCGAGCAGTACTTC
CASITGQGIEQYF
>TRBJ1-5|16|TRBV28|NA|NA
TGTGCCAGCAGTTTAAGCGGGCAGGGGTACAATCAGCCCCAGCATTTT
CASSLSGQGYNQPQHF
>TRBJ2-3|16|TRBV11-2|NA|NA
TGTGCCAGCAGCTCGGCCTTGGGGGGTCGCACAGATACGCAGTATTTT
CASSSALGGRTDTQYF
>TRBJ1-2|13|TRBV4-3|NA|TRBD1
TGCGCCAGCAGCCGGGGACAGGGAGGTGGCTACACCTTC
CASSRGQGGGYTF
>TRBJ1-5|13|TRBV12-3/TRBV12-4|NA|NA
TGTGCCAGCAGTCGGACAGGCAATCAGCCCCAGCATTTT
CASSRTGNQPQHF
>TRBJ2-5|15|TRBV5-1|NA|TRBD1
TGCGCCAGCAGCCCGAGAGCAGGGGGCGCGGAGACCCAGTACTTC
CASSPRAGGAETQYF
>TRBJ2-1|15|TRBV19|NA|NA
TGTGCCAGTAGTATAATGGAAGGAGTGGGCAATGAGCAGTTCTTC
CASSIMEGVGNEQFF
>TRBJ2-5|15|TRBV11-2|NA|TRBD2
TGTGCCAGCAGCATCGGACTAGCGGGGGTGGAGACCCAGTACTTC
CASSIGLAGVETQYF
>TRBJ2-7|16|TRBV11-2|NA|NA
TGTGCCAGCAGCTTAGAGGTGAGGGGCCTACGGCACGAGCAGTACTTC
CASSLEVRGLRHEQYF
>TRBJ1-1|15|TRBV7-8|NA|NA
TGTGCCAGCAGCCAACGGGGCCCCACTAACACTGAAGCTTTCTTT
CASSQRGPTNTEAFF
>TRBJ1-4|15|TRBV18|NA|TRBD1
TGTGCCAGCTCACCACTGGGACAGGCCAATGAAAAACTGTTTTTT
CASSPLGQANEKLFF
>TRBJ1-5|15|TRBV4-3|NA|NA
TGCGCCAGCAGCCAAGACACGAAGGGTAGTCAGCCCCAGCATTTT
CASSQDTKGSQPQHF
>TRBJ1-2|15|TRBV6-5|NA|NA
TGTGCCAGCAGAACTATTAGGATGGGGTACTATGGCTACACCTTC
CASRTIRMGYYGYTF
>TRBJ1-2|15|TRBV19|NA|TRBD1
TGTGCCAGTATCCCGACAGGGGAGGCCATCTATGGCTACACCTTC
CASIPTGEAIYGYTF
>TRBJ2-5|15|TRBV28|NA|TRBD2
TGTGCCAGCAGCAGGGGGACTAGCGGGAAAGAGACCCAGTACTTC
CASSRGTSGKETQYF
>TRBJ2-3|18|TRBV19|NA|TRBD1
TGTGCCAGTAGTCCCACCGGAGGGTGGACAGGGAAAACAGATACGCAGTATTTT
CASSPTGGWTGKTDTQYF
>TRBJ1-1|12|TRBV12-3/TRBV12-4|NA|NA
TGTGCCAGCAGTTTAGACGGGGTGCGGGCTTTCTTT
CASSLDGVRAFF
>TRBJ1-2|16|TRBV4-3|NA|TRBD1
TGCGCCAGCAGCCATTTTAATCTACAGGGGGCGTATGGCTACACCTTC
CASSHFNLQGAYGYTF
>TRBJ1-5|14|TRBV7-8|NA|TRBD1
TGTGCCAGCAGAACAGGGACAGAGGGTCAGCCCCAGCATTTT
CASRTGTEGQPQHF
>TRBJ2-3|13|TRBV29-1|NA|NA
TGCAGCGTTGAAGGAGTGGAGAGGGATACGCAGTATTTT
CSVEGVERDTQYF
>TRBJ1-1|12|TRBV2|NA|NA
TGTGCCAGCGCAGGGATGAACACTGAAGCTTTCTTT
CASAGMNTEAFF
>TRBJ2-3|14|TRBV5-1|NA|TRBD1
TGCGCCAGCAGCCCGGACAGGGTGGCAGATACGCAGTATTTT
CASSPDRVADTQYF
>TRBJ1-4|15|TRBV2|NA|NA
TGTGCCAGCAGTCGGACAGCCTCAACTAATGAAAAACTGTTTTTT
CASSRTASTNEKLFF
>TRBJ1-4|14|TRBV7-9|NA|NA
TGTGCCAGCAGCTTAGGGGCAACTAATGAAAAACTGTTTTTT
CASSLGATNEKLFF
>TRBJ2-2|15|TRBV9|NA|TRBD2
TGTGCCAGCAGCGAAAACCTAGCGGGAGAGGGGGAGCTGTTTTTT
CASSENLAGEGELFF
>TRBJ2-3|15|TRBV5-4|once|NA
TGTGCCAGCAGCGGTCCCCGCCCCCGGCCAGATACGCAGTATTTT
CASSGPRPRPDTQYF
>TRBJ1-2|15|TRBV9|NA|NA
TGTGCCAGCACCGGGGCGAGGACAGTAAATTATGGCTACACCTTC
CASTGARTVNYGYTF
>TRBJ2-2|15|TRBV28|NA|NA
TGTGCCAGCAGTCCCGCGGGAAGAAATACCGGGGAGCTGTTTTTT
CASSPAGRNTGELFF
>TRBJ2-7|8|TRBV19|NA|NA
TGTGCCAGTAGTCGGGGGAATTTC
CASSRGNF
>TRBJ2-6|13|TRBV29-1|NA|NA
TGCAGCGTTGTGCGGTCTGGGGCCAACGTCCTGACTTTC
CSVVRSGANVLTF
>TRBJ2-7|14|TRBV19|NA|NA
TGTGCCAGTACTGCTACTGAGAGCTCCTACGAGCAGTACTTC
CASTATESSYEQYF
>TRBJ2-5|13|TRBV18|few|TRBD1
TGTGCCAGCTCACCGACAGGGCGGGAGACCCAGTACTTC
CASSPTGRETQYF
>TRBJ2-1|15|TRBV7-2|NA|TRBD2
TGTGCCAGCAGCCCAAGCGGGAGCTCCTACAATGAGCAGTTCTTC
CASSPSGSSYNEQFF
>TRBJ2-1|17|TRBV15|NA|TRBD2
TGTGCCACCAGCAGACCCTTACGGGCTAGCGGGAGGGATGAGCAGTTCTTC
CATSRPLRASGRDEQFF
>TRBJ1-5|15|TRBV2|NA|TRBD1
TGTGCCAGCAGGAGGACAGGGGGCGGAAATCAGCCCCAGCATTTT
CASRRTGGGNQPQHF